Shown below are 30 T cell receptor beta chains from a single sample sequenced in a study of CD8+CD57+ T cells in acquired aplastic anemia. Profiling that covered TCR beta VDJ and CDR3 relied on genomic DNA as its template. TCRdb re-called the reads with MiXCR, one entry per CDR3 protein. In the table there are approximately 160,000 distinct CDR3 sequences, roughly 45% of which are singletons. The sample taken for sequencing was sorted CD4+, CD8+, or CD8+CD57+ T cells (not recorded which) from PBMCs. These receptors were taken from a human donor in good health.

The chain carries TRBV7-8 and TRBJ2-1; D ambiguous. The CDR3 is 13 amino acids. V was pared by 1 base and J by 7 bases, with 8 bases between. Germline CDR1 and CDR2: SGHVS and FQNEAQ. CDR3 sequence (DNA): TGTGCCAGCAGCTTAGGACGCCGAAATGAGCAGTTCTTC. Translation gives CASSLGRRNEQFF.

V gene TRBV4-1 combines with J gene TRBJ2-2, with D perhaps matching TRBD2 (6 bases). Germline loops: CDR1 MGHRA, CDR2 YSYEKL. V lost 1 base and J lost 6, with 18 bases in between. The CDR3 consists of 17 residues. CDR3 sequence: CASSQVPLIGGPGELFF. CDR3 bases: TGCGCCAGCAGCCAAGTACCCTTGATCGGAGGGCCCGGGGAGCTGTTTTTT.

The chain has TRBV6-1 and TRBJ1-2; no reliable D call. From germline, CDR1 is MNHNS and CDR2 SASEGT. Trimming stripped 10 bases from V and 8 bases from J, with 17 bases between. The length of the CDR3 is 12 residues. The CDR3 spells CATLEGREGYTF. CDR3 DNA: TGTGCCACTTTGGAAGGGAGAGAAGGCTACACCTTC.

The V and J genes are TRBV2 and TRBJ1-2; 9 nucleotides match TRBD1. CDR3 size: 14 residues. Germline loops: CDR1 SNHLY, CDR2 FYNNEI. Trimming removed 7 bases from V and 4 bases from J; junction bases left unmatched: 7. CDR3 residues: CASNWGQGSYGYTF. CDR3 coding DNA: TGTGCCAGCAATTGGGGACAGGGATCCTATGGCTACACCTTC. The full variable domain, its missing parts supplied by reference TRBV2 and TRBJ1-2, is EPEVTQTPSHQVTQMGQEVILRCVPISNHLYFYWYRQILGQKVEFLVSFYNNEISEKSEIFDDQFSVERPDGSNFTLKIRSTKLEDSAMYFCASNWGQGSYGYTFGSGTRLTVV.

This clonotype has only a few counts. The chain links TRBV9 to TRBJ2-1; D might be TRBD2 (6 bases). CDR1 is SGDLS, CDR2 YYNGEE, per germline. There are 15 residues in the CDR3. Trimming removed 1 base from V and 7 bases from J, with 15 bases in between. The CDR3 loop is CASSVLAHTGNEQFF. In nucleotides, the CDR3 is TGTGCCAGCAGCGTACTAGCGCACACTGGGAATGAGCAGTTCTTC.

Concerning this clonotype itself: A much larger clonotype is one base distant, so this may be a read error. V and J are TRBV4-1 and TRBJ1-2; D not resolved. The germline V gene has CDR1 MGHRA and CDR2 YSYEKL. This CDR3 spans 15 amino acids. The CDR3 DNA follows: TGCGCCAGCAGCCAAGCTTCGATTGGAGGCTATGGCTCCACCTTC. Translated: CASSQASIGGYGSTF.

The J gene is TRBJ1-3, the V gene TRBV2; D possibly corresponds to TRBD1 (6 bases). From germline, CDR1 is SNHLY and CDR2 FYNNEI. This CDR3 region has 15 residues. Trimming shortened V by 6 bases and J by 2 bases, and 14 bases separated the two germline ends. The CDR3 region is CASSENRVPGNTIYF. CDR3 DNA: TGTGCCAGCAGCGAGAACAGGGTGCCTGGAAACACCATATATTTT.

This clonotype occurred many times. J is TRBJ2-3 and V is TRBV7-3; weak D call: TRBD1 (5 bases). In germline, CDR1 is SGHTA, CDR2 FQGTGA. There are 14 residues in the CDR3. Trimming took off 5 bases at V and 2 bases at J, with 11 bases between the two ends. CDR3 sequence (DNA): TGTGCCAGCAGCCCAGGGCCAACCACAGATACGCAGTATTTT. This translates into CASSPGPTTDTQYF.

There are many counts of this clonotype. The gene calls are TRBV3-1 and TRBJ2-5, with D unclear. There are 15 residues in the CDR3. Trimming shortened V by 2 bases and J by 6 bases, and 16 bases separated the two germline ends. The V gene's germline CDR1 is LGHDT and CDR2 YNNKEL (reference sequence). The CDR3 sequence: CASSQWALKRQTQYF. The CDR3 nucleotides are TGTGCCAGCAGCCAATGGGCTCTAAAAAGGCAGACCCAGTACTTC.

There are many counts of this clonotype. The V gene is TRBV12-3 or TRBV12-4, the J gene TRBJ2-1, with D unclear. The V gene lost 5 bases and the J gene lost 9 bases, with 8 bases spanning the gap. The CDR3 runs 11 residues. The CDR3 sequence is CASSVRGEQFF. Written as DNA, the CDR3 is TGTGCCAGCAGTGTTAGAGGTGAGCAGTTCTTC.

A word on this clonotype: This may be a read error, as it is one base from a much larger clone. The genes are TRBV4-1 and TRBJ2-5, with D tentatively TRBD1 (6 bases). CDR3 length: 17 residues. Per germline, CDR1 MGHRA and CDR2 YSYEKL. The V end was cut by 1 base, the J end by 2 bases, with 17 bases between. DNA for the CDR3: TGCGCCAGCAGCCAAGGTGATGGGACAATTCCACAAGAGACCCAGTACTTC. Protein sequence: CASSQGDGTIPQETQYF.

The chain recombines TRBV27 with TRBJ2-6, with unresolved D. V gave up 8 bases and J gave up 0 bases, with 11 bases separating them. Germline CDR1 and CDR2: MNHEY and SMNVEV (reference sequence). The CDR3 consists of 15 residues. The chain's CDR3 is CASGDAYSGANVLTF. As DNA, the CDR3 is TGTGCCAGCGGGGATGCTTACTCTGGGGCCAACGTCCTGACTTTC.

This clonotype has ten or more counts. The chain carries TRBV20-1 and TRBJ2-1, with a tentative D call TRBD2 (6 bases). The CDR3 totals 16 residues. The germline V gene encodes CDR1 DFQATT and CDR2 SNEGSKA (reference sequence). Trimming removed 0 bases from V and 4 bases from J, with 16 bases in between. CDR3 protein: CSARDVIARGYNEQFF. Written as DNA, the CDR3 is TGCAGTGCTAGAGACGTGATTGCCCGGGGGTACAATGAGCAGTTCTTC.

This clonotype came up many times. The rearrangement uses TRBV7-3 and TRBJ2-5, with 13 bases matching TRBD2. The germline V gene has CDR1 SGHTA and CDR2 FQGTGA. The CDR3 consists of 17 residues. V lost 5 bases, J lost 5 bases, and 11 bases stayed unmatched. Written as DNA, the CDR3 is TGTGCCAGCAGCCAAGGGGGACTAGCGGGGACTTTGGAGACCCAGTACTTC. Its translation is CASSQGGLAGTLETQYF.

Many counts were recorded for this clonotype. This sequence joins TRBV3-1 and TRBJ2-5; D is unclear. The CDR3 spans 13 residues. The V end was cut by 7 bases, the J end by 7 bases, with 16 bases between. The germline gives CDR1 LGHDT, CDR2 YNNKEL (reference sequence). CDR3 DNA: TGTGCCAGCACCCGGCGAGCCCCCGGGACCCAGTACTTC. Translation: CASTRRAPGTQYF.

This clonotype was seen ten or more times. V is TRBV5-4 and J is TRBJ1-1; D uncertain. Deletions cut 6 bases from V and 5 bases from J, with 11 bases between. The length of the CDR3 is 12 residues. Germline V gene data show CDR1 as SGHNT and CDR2 as YYREEE (reference sequence). CDR3 residues: CASTTLGTEAFF. The DNA for the CDR3 is TGTGCCAGCACCACCCTGGGTACTGAAGCTTTCTTT.

This chain uses TRBV20-1 with TRBJ1-1, with D uncertain. CDR1 and CDR2 (germline): DFQATT, SNEGSKA (reference sequence). The CDR3 is made up of 13 amino acids. V was clipped by 6 bases and J by 5 bases, with 16 bases between them. The CDR3 loop is CSANGGVETEAFF. In DNA form, the CDR3 reads TGCAGTGCGAATGGTGGGGTCGAGACTGAAGCTTTCTTT.

This clonotype was recorded many times. This chain connects TRBV20-1 to TRBJ2-5, with D unclear. This CDR3 spans 11 amino acids. V was clipped by 3 bases and J by 5 bases, with 7 bases between them. CDR1 is DFQATT, CDR2 SNEGSKA, per germline (reference sequence). CDR3 bases: TGCAGTGCTAGCGCCGAGGAGACCCAGTACTTC. This encodes CSASAEETQYF.

Details on this clonotype: Since the CDR3 does not end with the conserved phenylalanine or tryptophan, this likely comes from a read error. The rearrangement links TRBV7-3 to TRBJ1-1, with D perhaps TRBD1 (5 bases). Germline-derived CDR1 and CDR2 are SGHTA and FQGTGA. There are 13 residues in the CDR3. The ends were cut back, 3 bases at V and 8 bases at J, with 13 bases in the middle. The CDR3 sequence is CASSLGRGAEAFL. CDR3 nucleotides: TGTGCCAGCAGCTTGGGTCGAGGGGCCGAAGCTTTCCTT.

The table lists this clonotype with many counts. The chain couples TRBV4-1 to TRBJ2-1, with unresolved D. Trimming pared 3 bases from V and 9 bases from J, leaving 9 bases between. Germline V gene lookup returns CDR1 MGHRA and CDR2 YSYEKL. The CDR3 sequence is 12 residues long. CDR3 bases: TGCGCCAGCAGCCATAGCAGTGGTGAGCAGTTCTTC. This sequence encodes CASSHSSGEQFF.

To note about this clonotype: One junction end does not reproduce the germline sequence, and a read error may be involved. V is TRBV19 and J is TRBJ1-4; 7 positions agree with TRBD1. The CDR3 consists of 8 residues. Germline CDR1 and CDR2: LNHDA and SQIVND (reference sequence). CDR3 loop: CASEGQVF. The CDR3 region has the DNA TGTGCCAGTGAAGGACAGGTTTTT.

This clonotype was counted at least ten times. This sequence joins TRBV12-3 or TRBV12-4 and TRBJ2-2, with D possibly being TRBD2 (6 bases). Trimming pared 6 bases from V and 0 bases from J, leaving 8 bases between. The CDR3 totals 14 residues. The CDR3: CASSRTTNTGELFF. CDR3 in DNA: TGTGCCAGCAGCCGGACTACGAACACCGGGGAGCTGTTTTTT.

About this clonotype: Mismatch with germline at one junction end may stem from a read error. The J gene is TRBJ2-7, the V gene TRBV10-1; the match to TRBD1 covers 9 bases. The CDR3 is 14 amino acids. The germline CDR1 and CDR2 sequences are WNHNN and SYGVQD (reference sequence). CDR3 in amino acids: CAISIQGAVGGQYF. CDR3 nucleotide sequence: TGCGCCATCAGTATACAGGGGGCGGTGGGCGGGCAGTACTTC.

The sample holds many counts of this clonotype. J is TRBJ2-1 and V is TRBV7-9, with D maybe TRBD2 (6 bases). This CDR3 is built from 14 residues. V lost 1 base and J lost 15, with 19 bases in between. Per the germline V gene, CDR1 is SEHNR and CDR2 is FQNEAQ (reference sequence). The chain's CDR3 is CASSLGISRPEGFF. For the CDR3, the DNA is TGTGCCAGCAGCTTAGGTATTAGCCGCCCGGAGGGGTTCTTC.

Regarding this clonotype: At one end, the junction sequence differs from germline, possibly due to a read error. The chain has TRBV9 and TRBJ2-1; D uncertain. The germline V gene has CDR1 SGDLS and CDR2 YYNGEE. The CDR3 has 12 amino acids. The CDR3 reads CASSVEDNGQFF. CDR3 sequence (DNA): TGTGCCAGCAGCGTAGAAGACAATGGGCAGTTCTTC.

The chain links TRBV12-3 or TRBV12-4 to TRBJ2-2; 10 bases line up with TRBD1. The CDR3 sequence is 16 residues long. Trimming cost V 6 bases and J 5 bases; bases outside gene matches: 9. The CDR3 DNA reads TGTGCCAGCAGCCCGGGACAGGGGTGGCGGACCGGGGAGCTGTTTTTT. Protein sequence: CASSPGQGWRTGELFF.

This chain joins TRBV15 and TRBJ2-3; the D gene is possibly TRBD2 (7 bases). The CDR3 length is 16 residues. Trimming stripped 3 bases from V and 2 bases from J, with 15 bases between. Germline CDR1 LNHNV, CDR2 YYDKDF (reference sequence). CDR3 coding DNA: TGTGCCACCAGCAGGAGGGCGGGGGCCTACACAGATACGCAGTATTTT. Translated, it gives CATSRRAGAYTDTQYF.

This clonotype was counted a few times. V and J are TRBV15 and TRBJ2-5; D assignment may be TRBD1 or TRBD2 (5 bases each). CDR3 size: 15 residues. Germline V lookup: CDR1 LNHNV, CDR2 YYDKDF (reference sequence). Trimming left V 3 bases short and J 2 bases short, with 13 bases between. CDR3 protein: CATSSTRDGQETQYF. The CDR3 nucleotides read TGTGCCACCAGCAGCACTAGGGACGGTCAAGAGACCCAGTACTTC.

This clonotype was recorded at least ten times. V gene TRBV6-2 or TRBV6-3 combines with J gene TRBJ2-7; D remains ambiguous. V was pared by 2 bases and J by 2 bases, with 4 bases between. CDR3 length: 12 residues. Germline CDR1 and CDR2: MNHEY and SVGEGT. This CDR3 is CASSYPTYEQYF. In nucleotides, the CDR3 is TGTGCCAGCAGTTACCCAACCTACGAGCAGTACTTC.

The V and J genes are TRBV5-4 and TRBJ2-3; possible D gene TRBD2, 7 bases. Trimming cost V 1 base and J 2 bases, with 29 bases left between them. CDR3 length: 21 residues. CDR1 and CDR2 from the germline V gene are SGHNT and YYREEE (reference sequence). The CDR3: CASSLMYVDYEGGVHTDTQYF. The CDR3 DNA sequence: TGTGCCAGCAGCTTGATGTATGTAGACTACGAGGGGGGGGTCCACACAGATACGCAGTATTTT.